This T cell receptor (beta chain) was sequenced in a study of CD8 T cells in Susac syndrome. Sequencing of TCR beta drew on CD8+ and CD4+ T cells from blood. Negative isolation was applied to CD8+ and CD4+ T cells, and FACS enrichment was applied to TEMRA cells. From germline, CDR1 is KGHDR and CDR2 SFDVKD. Trimming cost V 11 bases and J 3 bases, with 16 bases left between them. This CDR3 has 13 residues. The RNA input was about 0.5 to 1 ug, and it was reverse transcribed with random hexamers. The method of amplification for TCR beta CDR3 was immunoSEQ multiplex PCR, covering 54 Vbeta and 13 Jbeta. TCRdb reanalysed the immunoSEQ multiplex PCR reads using MiXCR and keeps one entry per CDR3 protein. This sample has tens of thousands of distinct CDR3 sequences; 90% to 95% occur once, and the top ten carry about 0.52%.

This sequence was found in a human donor with multiple sclerosis. The V call is TRBV24-1, the J call TRBJ2-7, with D unclear. Sequenced material: CD8+ T cells from PBMCs. CDR3 DNA: TGTGCCATCCAAAGCAGAGGAAGCTACGAGCAGTACTTC. It specifies CAIQSRGSYEQYF.